A single sample gave rise to the 21 T cell receptor beta chains below, sequenced in a study of early T cells in non-severe SARS-CoV-2 infection. TCRdb used MiXCR to reprocess the 5' RACE reads, holding one entry per CDR3 protein. The table shows tens of thousands of distinct CDR3 sequences, with about 15% occurring only once. Specimen: whole blood. The receptors here all came from an adult who was a healthcare worker with PCR-confirmed SARS-CoV-2 infection or an uninfected control (not recorded which).

This clonotype was seen a handful of times. The CDR3: CASSSLTSHYNEQFF. CDR3 DNA sequence: TGTGCCAGCAGTTCTTTGACTAGCCACTACAATGAGCAGTTCTTC. This chain connects TRBV6-2 or TRBV6-3 to TRBJ2-1; 7 bases are shared with TRBD2. The ends lost 4 bases at V and 3 bases at J; junction bases unmatched: 6. This CDR3 spans 15 amino acids. Germline values: CDR1 MNHEY, CDR2 SVGEGT.

This clonotype was counted a few times. This chain links TRBV28 with TRBJ1-4; D is uncertain. Germline V gene lookup returns CDR1 MDHEN and CDR2 SYDVKM. V dropped 1 base and J dropped 5 bases, with 5 bases sitting between them. CDR3 length: 13 residues. This chain's CDR3 is CASSLYSNEKLFF. CDR3 nucleotides: TGTGCCAGCAGTTTATACAGCAATGAAAAACTGTTTTTT.

This clonotype appeared many times. This chain joins TRBV18 and TRBJ2-7; 13 bases agree with TRBD2. CDR1 and CDR2 (germline): KGHSH, LQKENI. Unmatched junction bases numbered 4, after V lost 3 bases and J lost 5 bases. The CDR3 covers 15 residues. This CDR3 is CASSPGLAGVHEQYF. In DNA, the CDR3 is TGTGCCAGCTCACCTGGACTAGCGGGAGTCCACGAGCAGTACTTC.

The chain links TRBV7-8 to TRBJ2-1, with 11 bases fitting TRBD2. The J segment lost 0 bases and the V segment lost 5 bases, leaving 9 bases of the junction unmatched. CDR3 length: 18 residues. Germline lookup yields CDR1 SGHVS and CDR2 FQNEAQ. Written as DNA, the CDR3 is TGTGCCAGCAGCACCGGGACTAGCGGCTACAGCTCCTACAATGAGCAGTTCTTC. Protein product: CASSTGTSGYSSYNEQFF.

The rearrangement links TRBV12-3 or TRBV12-4 to TRBJ2-2; 10 bases match TRBD1. With V trimmed by 4 bases and J by 7 bases, 6 bases remained unmatched. The CDR3 sequence is 15 residues long. This CDR3 is CASSSLTGGNGELFF. CDR3 DNA: TGTGCCAGCAGTTCACTGACAGGGGGCAACGGGGAGCTGTTTTTT.

Only a few counts were recorded for this clonotype. The V gene is TRBV20-1, the J gene TRBJ1-4; tentatively, D is TRBD1 (6 bases). The CDR3 covers 16 residues. Germline values: CDR1 DFQATT, CDR2 SNEGSKA (reference sequence). V lost 4 bases to trimming and J lost 4 bases, with 19 bases between them. CDR3 bases: TGCAGTGCTACCTTCAAAAGGGGGGTGTATAATGAAAAACTGTTTTTT. Translated: CSATFKRGVYNEKLFF.

The DNA for the CDR3 is TGTGCCAGCAGTTTTGCCGGCCAGCCCCAGCATTTT. Translating gives CASSFAGQPQHF. V is TRBV28 and J is TRBJ1-5; unclear D gene. Looked up from germline, CDR1 is MDHEN and CDR2 is SYDVKM. This CDR3 is 12 amino acids long. Deletions cut 3 bases from V and 7 bases from J, with 7 bases between.

The chain carries TRBV18 and TRBJ1-2; D remains unclear. Germline CDR1 KGHSH, CDR2 LQKENI. V dropped 3 bases and J dropped 2 bases, with 10 bases sitting between them. The CDR3 length is 14 residues. CDR3 loop: CASSPPSDNYGYTF. The CDR3 DNA reads as TGTGCCAGCTCACCGCCGTCGGACAACTATGGCTACACCTTC. Together with reference TRBV18 and TRBJ1-2, the CDR3 gives the full variable domain: NAGVMQNPRHLVRRRGQEARLRCSPMKGHSHVYWYRQLPEEGLKFMVYLQKENIIDESGMPKERFSAEFPKEGPSILRIQQVVRGDSAAYFCASSPPSDNYGYTFGSGTRLTVV.

The V and J genes are TRBV27 and TRBJ1-5; D call uncertain. Trimming took off 6 bases at V and 2 bases at J, with 14 bases between the two ends. CDR1 and CDR2 (germline): MNHEY, SMNVEV (reference sequence). The CDR3 spans 15 residues. CDR3 in DNA: TGTGCCAGCAGCCCACTTGTGAGGGGCAATCAGCCCCAGCATTTT. Amino acid sequence: CASSPLVRGNQPQHF.

This chain uses TRBV9 with TRBJ2-7; TRBD1 aligns across 7 bases. CDR1 is SGDLS, CDR2 YYNGEE, per germline. This CDR3 is 15 amino acids long. V shed 0 bases, J shed 0 bases, and the junction held 3 bases outside the gene matches. DNA of the CDR3: TGTGCCAGCAGCGTAGGCAGGGGGTTCTCCTACGAGCAGTACTTC. Translated, it gives CASSVGRGFSYEQYF.

This chain uses TRBV7-2 with TRBJ2-1; 9 bases map to TRBD2. The CDR3 totals 16 residues. V was clipped by 2 bases and J by 6 bases; unmatched bases: 8. CDR1 and CDR2 from the germline V gene are SGHTA and FQGNSA. The CDR3 region has the DNA TGTGCCAGCAGCTTACCCGAACTAGCGGGCATCAATGAGCAGTTCTTC. As protein: CASSLPELAGINEQFF.

The chain couples TRBV11-2 to TRBJ2-2; TRBD1 or TRBD2 may be the D gene (6 bases each). V was trimmed by 5 bases and J by 4 bases, leaving 17 bases between them. CDR3 length: 16 amino acids. Germline V CDR1 and CDR2: SGHAT, FQNNGV. The CDR3 DNA is TGTGCCAGCAGCCGAAGGGGGGAGATCGTCACCGGGGAGCTGTTTTTT. Translating it yields CASSRRGEIVTGELFF.

For this clonotype: At one of its ends the junction is not consistent with the germline gene, which may arise from a read error. This chain uses TRBV14 with TRBJ2-2; TRBD2 is a possible D gene (5 bases). CDR1 is SGHDN, CDR2 FVKESK, per germline. CDR3 size: 12 residues. CDR3 DNA: TGTGCCAGCAGCCGAGGCCCCGGGGAGCTTTTTTTT. As protein: CASSRGPGELFF.

The chain has TRBV20-1 and TRBJ2-7, with TRBD2 matching 9 bases. Germline loops: CDR1 DFQATT, CDR2 SNEGSKA (reference sequence). V trimming: 4 bases; J trimming: 4 bases; junction bases outside the gene matches: 5. This CDR3 contains 13 residues. The CDR3, as DNA: TGCAGTGCTAAGCTAGCGGGAAGGTACGAGCAGTACTTC. Its translation: CSAKLAGRYEQYF.

This clonotype was seen only a few times. The rearrangement joins TRBV6-2 or TRBV6-3 to TRBJ2-7, with D possibly TRBD2 on 6 matching bases. This CDR3 is built from 16 residues. The V gene lost 4 bases and the J gene lost 0 bases, with 16 bases spanning the gap. Germline loops: CDR1 MNHEY, CDR2 SVGEGT. The CDR3 is CASSWEDLYSSYEQYF. CDR3 nucleotide sequence: TGTGCCAGCAGTTGGGAGGACCTTTATAGCTCCTACGAGCAGTACTTC.

This sequence joins TRBV10-1 and TRBJ2-1; D is perhaps TRBD1 (5 bases). The V gene lost 4 bases and the J gene lost 10 bases, with 14 bases spanning the gap. From germline, CDR1 is WNHNN and CDR2 SYGVQD (reference sequence). The CDR3 has 13 amino acids. The CDR3 sequence is CASSGTGRGEQFF. In DNA, the CDR3 is TGCGCCAGCAGTGGAACAGGTCGAGGAGAGCAGTTCTTC.

This clonotype was seen a handful of times. The chain has TRBV5-1 and TRBJ2-2; tentative D call: TRBD2 (6 bases). The CDR3 runs to 17 residues. Looked up from germline, CDR1 is SGHRS and CDR2 is YFSETQ. Trimming removed 4 bases at V and 0 bases at J, with 16 bases between. As DNA, the CDR3 is TGCGCCAGCAGCGGATCCAGTCCGGGAGCGAACACCGGGGAGCTGTTTTTT. As protein: CASSGSSPGANTGELFF.

This chain joins TRBV6-2 or TRBV6-3 and TRBJ2-3, with D possibly matching TRBD2 (6 bases). Trimming left V 6 bases short and J 3 bases short, with 13 bases between. This CDR3 has 14 amino acids. Germline V gene data show CDR1 as MNHEY and CDR2 as SVGEGT. CDR3 coding DNA: TGTGCCAGCAGGATCGGAGGGCCAACAGATACGCAGTATTTT. Translation: CASRIGGPTDTQYF.

The rearrangement joins TRBV10-3 to TRBJ2-7, with D hard to call. The V gene lost 4 bases and the J gene lost 3 bases, with 16 bases spanning the gap. The CDR3 spans 15 residues. Germline V gives CDR1 ENHRY, CDR2 SYGVKD. CDR3 DNA: TGTGCCATCAGTGTATCTAAGACTGCGAACTACGAGCAGTACTTC. Encoded protein: CAISVSKTANYEQYF.

The chain uses TRBV20-1 and TRBJ1-5; no definite D call. Deletions cut 2 bases from V and 5 bases from J, with 10 bases between. Germline assignment: CDR1 DFQATT and CDR2 SNEGSKA (reference sequence). The CDR3 covers 13 residues. CDR3 residues: CSARKGLDQPQHF. The DNA for the CDR3 is TGCAGTGCTAGAAAGGGTCTGGATCAGCCCCAGCATTTT.

V is TRBV29-1 and J is TRBJ2-7; no firm D call. The V end lost 0 bases, the J end lost 9 bases, and 12 bases lay between the germline ends. CDR3 length equals 12 residues. Germline values: CDR1 SQVTM, CDR2 ANQGSEA. The CDR3 loop reads CSVEDSRAGQYF. CDR3 DNA: TGCAGCGTTGAAGATAGTCGCGCCGGGCAGTACTTC.